This T cell receptor (beta chain) was captured in a study of response to subunit inactivated influenza vaccine. Findings of the study overall: A suggestion made by the authors is that each seasonal influenza vaccination recruits few new T cells.

Trimming pared 3 bases from V and 6 bases from J, leaving 11 bases between. This CDR3 spans 13 amino acids. TCRdb re-analysed the RT-PCR reads in MiXCR, keeping a single row per CDR3 protein. The sample carries about 570,000 distinct CDR3 sequences, roughly 12% recorded once. A note on this clonotype: Antigen: not known.

These data were likewise used in another study, on T cells expressing NK-cell markers. That paper notes: Production of TCR beta cDNA relied on 5'RACE template switching with UMIs. In sorted CD3+CD56+NKG2C+, CD3+CD56+NKG2C- and CD3+CD56-NKG2C+ T cells, TCR beta repertoires were obtained. Sorting in several experiments was restricted by an anti-gamma-delta TCR antibody to alpha-beta TCR T cells. The CD3+CD56-NKG2C+ fraction was also led by these clonotypes in four donors.

The sample in question was PBMCs from blood, obtained on the day of vaccination. J is TRBJ1-1 and V is TRBV12-3 or TRBV12-4; D gene unclear. The sequence derives from a man between 50 and 59 years old who received an inactivated influenza vaccine. In DNA, the CDR3 is TGTGCCAGCAGTTTCACAGATAAGTCTGAAGCTTTCTTT. Translating gives CASSFTDKSEAFF.